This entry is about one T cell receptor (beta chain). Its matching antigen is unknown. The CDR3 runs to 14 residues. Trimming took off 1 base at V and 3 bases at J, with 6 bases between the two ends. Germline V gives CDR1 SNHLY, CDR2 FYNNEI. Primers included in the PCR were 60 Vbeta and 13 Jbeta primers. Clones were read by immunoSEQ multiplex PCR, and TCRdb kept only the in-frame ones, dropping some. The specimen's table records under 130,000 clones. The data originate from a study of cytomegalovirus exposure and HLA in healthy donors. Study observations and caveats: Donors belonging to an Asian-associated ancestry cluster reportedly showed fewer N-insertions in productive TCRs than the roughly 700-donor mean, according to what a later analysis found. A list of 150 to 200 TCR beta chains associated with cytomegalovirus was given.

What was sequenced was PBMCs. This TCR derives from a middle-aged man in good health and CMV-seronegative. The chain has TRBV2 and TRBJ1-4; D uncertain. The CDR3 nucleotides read TGTGCCAGCAGTGAAGTGGCAGCTAATGAAAAACTGTTTTTT. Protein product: CASSEVAANEKLFF.